These 20 T cell receptor beta chains were all obtained from the same sample, sequenced in a study of blood T cells in healthy people across ages. Primers used in a second PCR of roughly 6 to 12 cycles were a sample-barcoded 5' primer and a J-beta primer mix. MiXCR was run by TCRdb on the 5' RACE reads, yielding one entry per CDR3 protein. The profile shows 600,000 to 1,000,000 distinct CDR3 sequences, roughly 25% of them singletons. This sample also belongs to another study, concerning T cells of mothers and their children.

Sequences were obtained from blood. The receptor source for this set is a boy aged 5-17 years in good health.

The rearrangement uses TRBV29-1 and TRBJ2-5; the match to TRBD1 covers 11 bases. The end of the DNA fits TRBJ2-7 better, so the J call may be wrong. The CDR3 consists of 17 residues. Germline CDR1 is SQVTM and CDR2 is ANQGSEA. The CDR3 bases are TGCAGCGTTCGAGGGGTATGGACAGGGGGCGCTTCCTACGAGCAGTACTTC. Its protein is CSVRGVWTGGASYEQYF.

This clonotype was counted only a few times. This chain uses TRBV13 with TRBJ2-1; D possibly corresponds to TRBD2 (5 bases). The end of the DNA fits TRBJ2-5 better, so the J call may be wrong. The CDR3 has 12 residues. CDR1 is PRHDT and CDR2 is FYEKMQ in the germline V gene (reference sequence). The CDR3 reads CASSLGRGTQYF. As DNA, the CDR3 is TGTGCCAGCAGCTTAGGACGGGGGACCCAGTACTTC.

This chain connects TRBV20-1 to TRBJ2-7; 7 bases match TRBD2. V was pared by 0 bases and J by 2 bases, with 4 bases of the junction left unmatched. Germline V CDR1 and CDR2: DFQATT, SNEGSKA (reference sequence). The CDR3 runs 14 residues. CDR3 DNA: TGCAGTGCTAGAGATCCCGCGGGAGCCTACGAGCAGTACTTC. Its translation is CSARDPAGAYEQYF.

This clonotype was detected a few times. This chain links TRBV5-1 with TRBJ2-5, with no clear D. Germline V gives CDR1 SGHRS, CDR2 YFSETQ. This CDR3 spans 14 amino acids. The V and J ends lost 6 bases and 5 bases respectively, with 17 bases between them. In DNA, the CDR3 is TGCGCCAGCACCCCGGCTCCCAATTTCGAGACCCAGTACTTC. Amino acids: CASTPAPNFETQYF. The entire variable domain, with the rest obtained from reference TRBV5-1 and TRBJ2-5, is as follows: KAGVTQTPRYLIKTRGQQVTLSCSPISGHRSVSWYQQTPGQGLQFLFEYFSETQRNKGNFPGRFSGRQFSNSRSEMNVSTLELGDSALYLCASTPAPNFETQYFGPGTRLLVL.

This clonotype was seen more than once but under ten times. V gene TRBV5-5 combines with J gene TRBJ2-3; 8 positions match TRBD1. V shed 5 bases, J shed 2 bases, and the junction held 1 base outside the gene matches. Per germline, CDR1 SGHKS and CDR2 YYEKEE (reference sequence). The CDR3 spans 13 residues. CDR3 in amino acids: CASRTGVTDTQYF. The CDR3 nucleotides read TGTGCCAGCAGGACAGGGGTCACAGATACGCAGTATTTT.

The gene calls are TRBV5-6 and TRBJ2-5; D is perhaps TRBD2 (5 bases). Gene TRBJ2-7 matches the end of the DNA better, so the J call may be wrong. The CDR3 is 15 residues long. Germline-derived CDR1 and CDR2 are SGHDT and YYEEEE. The DNA of the CDR3 is TGTGCCAGCAGCCTGCTGGCGGGCGCCTCGGGCGAGCAGTACTTC. Translating it yields CASSLLAGASGEQYF.

This chain uses TRBV4-3 with TRBJ1-4; a possible D gene is TRBD1 (5 bases). V was clipped by 0 bases and J by 0 bases, with 8 bases between them. The CDR3 sequence is 16 residues long. Germline CDR1 LGHNA, CDR2 YSLEER. The CDR3 nucleotides are TGCGCCAGCAGCCAAGATGGGGGGGCAACTAATGAAAAACTGTTTTTT. This sequence encodes CASSQDGGATNEKLFF.

This clonotype turned up a few times. The genes are TRBV6-2 or TRBV6-3 and TRBJ1-1; D is undetermined. Looked up from germline, CDR1 is MNHEY and CDR2 is SVGEGT. This CDR3 is 14 amino acids long. V gave up 2 bases and J gave up 1 base, with 8 bases separating them. This CDR3 is CASSYNKGNTEAFF. The CDR3 nucleotides read TGTGCCAGCAGTTACAATAAAGGGAACACTGAAGCTTTCTTT.

In its sample, this clonotype was seen a few times. The J gene is TRBJ2-5, the V gene TRBV20-1; 10 bases are shared with TRBD2. Germline V CDR1 and CDR2: DFQATT, SNEGSKA (reference sequence). V gave up 2 bases and J gave up 4 bases; unmatched junction bases: 7. The CDR3 loop spans 15 amino acids. The CDR3 loop reads CSARSRTSGLETQYF. CDR3 sequence (DNA): TGCAGTGCTAGATCCCGGACTAGCGGATTAGAGACCCAGTACTTC.

This chain uses TRBV4-3 with TRBJ1-3; no firm D call. Trimming cost V 0 bases and J 3 bases, with 12 bases left between them. The germline V gene encodes CDR1 LGHNA and CDR2 YSLEER. CDR3 size: 16 residues. The CDR3 here is CASSQEVAAGGNTIYF. CDR3 sequence (DNA): TGCGCCAGCAGCCAAGAAGTGGCGGCGGGTGGAAACACCATATATTTT.

The rearrangement joins TRBV28 to TRBJ1-1; D is undetermined. CDR1 and CDR2 from the germline V gene are MDHEN and SYDVKM. This CDR3 region has 11 residues. The V gene lost 7 bases and the J gene lost 0 bases, with 3 bases spanning the gap. This CDR3 is CASMVNTEAFF. In DNA, the CDR3 is TGTGCCAGCATGGTGAACACTGAAGCTTTCTTT.

This clonotype was seen more than once but under ten times. The chain has TRBV5-1 and TRBJ2-5, with D tentatively TRBD1 or TRBD2 (5 bases each). This CDR3 region has 14 residues. V lost 0 bases, J lost 3 bases, and 9 bases lay in between. Germline CDR1 SGHRS, CDR2 YFSETQ. This CDR3 reads CASSLEGDEETQYF. CDR3 DNA sequence: TGCGCCAGCAGCTTGGAAGGGGACGAAGAGACCCAGTACTTC. The variable domain in full, with the rest retrieved from reference TRBV5-1 and TRBJ2-5, is KAGVTQTPRYLIKTRGQQVTLSCSPISGHRSVSWYQQTPGQGLQFLFEYFSETQRNKGNFPGRFSGRQFSNSRSEMNVSTLELGDSALYLCASSLEGDEETQYFGPGTRLLVL.

This clonotype was detected only a few times. The chain combines TRBV3-1 with TRBJ2-7, with 7 bases aligning to TRBD2. The germline CDR1 and CDR2 sequences are LGHDT and YNNKEL (reference sequence). V shed 1 base and J 6 bases; nucleotides not matched to a gene: 15. The CDR3 has 17 amino acids. The CDR3 coding sequence is TGTGCCAGCAGCCAAGCTTCGGCTAGCGGCACCCCTCGCGAGCAGTACTTC. It yields the protein CASSQASASGTPREQYF.

The V call is TRBV9, the J call TRBJ2-3; D gene uncertain. This CDR3 comprises 15 residues. From germline, CDR1 is SGDLS and CDR2 YYNGEE. The germline V and J ends were trimmed by 0 bases and 4 bases, with 12 bases remaining between them. CDR3 amino acids: CASSVGPPVADTQYF. The CDR3 DNA sequence: TGTGCCAGCAGCGTAGGTCCCCCGGTGGCAGATACGCAGTATTTT.

This clonotype was picked up a small number of times. J is TRBJ2-2 and V is TRBV28; TRBD2 matches 12 bases. The length of the CDR3 is 15 residues. V was pared by 2 bases and J by 5 bases, with 0 bases of the junction left unmatched. Per germline, CDR1 MDHEN and CDR2 SYDVKM. The CDR3 sequence is CASSLLAGGTGELFF. Here the CDR3 DNA reads TGTGCCAGCAGTTTACTAGCGGGGGGGACCGGGGAGCTGTTTTTT.

This clonotype has more than one count but fewer than ten. The rearrangement uses TRBV5-6 and TRBJ1-4, with 7 nucleotides matching TRBD1. The V segment lost 4 bases and the J segment 8 bases; nucleotides outside the gene matches: 8. CDR3 length: 14 residues. The germline V gene has CDR1 SGHDT and CDR2 YYEEEE. The chain's CDR3 is CASSPRDREEKLFF. Written as DNA, the CDR3 is TGTGCCAGCAGCCCCCGTGACAGGGAGGAAAAACTGTTTTTT.

This clonotype has only a few counts. The rearrangement links TRBV5-6 to TRBJ1-3; D perhaps matches TRBD1 (5 bases). Trimming stripped 4 bases from V and 0 bases from J, with 11 bases between. The CDR3 is 15 residues long. Germline V gene sequence: CDR1 SGHDT, CDR2 YYEEEE. The chain's CDR3 is CASSTDRYSGNTIYF. The CDR3, as DNA: TGTGCCAGCAGCACCGACAGATACTCTGGAAACACCATATATTTT.

This clonotype appeared a few times. The chain combines TRBV28 with TRBJ1-2; TRBD1 agrees at 9 bases. With V trimmed by 3 bases and J by 4 bases, 6 bases remained unmatched. The CDR3 extends over 15 amino acids. Germline V CDR1 and CDR2: MDHEN, SYDVKM. CDR3 nucleotides: TGTGCCAGCAGTTTGAACAGGGGGCGGATCTATGGCTACACCTTC. Translating gives CASSLNRGRIYGYTF.

This clonotype was seen a few times. The chain combines TRBV4-3 with TRBJ1-1; D gene unclear. The CDR3 extends over 13 amino acids. Germline lookup yields CDR1 LGHNA and CDR2 YSLEER. Trimming pared 5 bases from V and 7 bases from J, leaving 14 bases between. The CDR3 spells CASSTTYTNEAFF. In DNA, the CDR3 is TGCGCCAGCAGCACCACATACACGAATGAAGCTTTCTTT.

This clonotype was seen more than once but under ten times. The V call is TRBV6-2 or TRBV6-3, the J call TRBJ2-7, with D possibly being TRBD1 (6 bases). CDR1 and CDR2 from the germline V gene are MNHEY and SVGEGT. V lost 6 bases to trimming and J lost 4 bases, with 13 bases between them. CDR3 length equals 13 residues. This chain's CDR3 is CASSLTGKYEQYF. As DNA, the CDR3 is TGTGCCAGCAGCCTAACAGGGAAGTACGAGCAGTACTTC.